The 10 T cell receptor beta chains listed next were all sequenced from one sample in a study of beta chain features in type 1 diabetes. Findings and limits, study-wide: Within each of all four CD4+ subsets, Type 1 diabetes patients had TCRB CDR3s that were moderately but significantly shorter.

Their target antigens are unknown. TCRB transcripts that were expressed got sequenced, as all of the isolated RNA had been reverse transcribed. Libraries were prepared by immunoSEQ multiplex PCR; TCRdb keeps only in-frame clonotypes and omits some of them. This table has under 850,000 clones, roughly an eighth appearing once. Input material: naive CD4+ T cells from blood. The receptors shown here come from a man younger than 35 with type 1 diabetes.

This clone was observed a handful of times. The J gene is TRBJ2-7, the V gene TRBV4-1; D unresolved. V was shortened by 4 bases and J by 4 bases, with 8 bases between the two germline ends. This CDR3 has 12 amino acids. In germline, CDR1 is MGHRA, CDR2 YSYEKL. The CDR3 is CASSPGIYEQYF. The CDR3 DNA is TGCGCCAGCAGCCCGGGCATTTACGAGCAGTACTTC.

The V and J genes are TRBV23-1 and TRBJ2-4; D gene ambiguous. TRBV23-1 is assigned to the ORF class and has an uncertain function. V was trimmed by 0 bases and J by 6 bases, leaving 15 bases between them. CDR3 length equals 16 residues. CDR3 residues: CASSQSGTLPTNIQYF. The CDR3 bases are TGCGCCAGCAGTCAATCGGGAACCCTACCTACAAACATTCAGTACTTC.

V gene TRBV7-9 combines with J gene TRBJ1-1, with D possibly matching TRBD1 (5 bases). The V end was cut by 5 bases, the J end by 1 base, with 11 bases between. The CDR3 is 14 residues long. Per the germline V gene, CDR1 is SEHNR and CDR2 is FQNEAQ (reference sequence). The CDR3 spells CASSPTGGNTEAFF. CDR3 sequence (DNA): TGTGCCAGCAGCCCTACTGGGGGGAACACTGAAGCTTTCTTT.

The CDR3 DNA follows: TGTGCCAGCAGCTTTCGCGCAGGCAGCTCCTACGAGCAGTACTTC. It encodes CASSFRAGSSYEQYF. V gene TRBV7-9 combines with J gene TRBJ2-7; unclear D gene. The CDR3 runs to 15 residues. V dropped 3 bases and J dropped 0 bases, with 12 bases sitting between them. The germline gives CDR1 SEHNR, CDR2 FQNEAQ (reference sequence).

The V call is TRBV15, the J call TRBJ1-5, with no clear D. The CDR3 covers 14 residues. Germline V gene data show CDR1 as LNHNV and CDR2 as YYDKDF (reference sequence). With 1 base removed from V and 7 bases from J, the gap between germline ends came to 11 bases. CDR3 in amino acids: CATSRGAVVQPQHF. The DNA for the CDR3 is TGTGCCACCAGCAGAGGGGCGGTAGTCCAGCCCCAGCATTTT.

This clone was detected only a few times. The CDR3 DNA reads TGTGCCACCAGCAGGGGCGGGGGAACCGGCGGCTACGAGCAGTACTTC. Translating it yields CATSRGGGTGGYEQYF. V and J are TRBV15 and TRBJ2-7; 7 positions match TRBD2. J gave up 3 bases and V 3 bases, and 11 bases lay outside the gene matches. CDR1 and CDR2 (germline): LNHNV, YYDKDF (reference sequence). This CDR3 has 16 amino acids.

This clone appeared a few times. The V call is TRBV7-9, the J call TRBJ2-7; the D gene is possibly TRBD1 (6 bases). From germline, CDR1 is SEHNR and CDR2 FQNEAQ (reference sequence). Trimming stripped 6 bases from V and 0 bases from J, with 12 bases between. This CDR3 is 14 amino acids long. The CDR3 is CASRAGESSYEQYF. The CDR3 region has the DNA TGTGCCAGCAGGGCAGGGGAGAGCTCCTACGAGCAGTACTTC.

In its sample, this clone was seen a few times. The rearrangement uses TRBV14 and TRBJ2-1; either TRBD1 or TRBD2 may supply D (6 bases each). This CDR3 has 19 residues. V gave up 4 bases and J gave up 0 bases, with 22 bases separating them. Looked up from germline, CDR1 is SGHDN and CDR2 is FVKESK. Written as DNA, the CDR3 is TGTGCCAGCAGCCCCATCCAGGCCCGGGGGCGACTCTCCTACAATGAGCAGTTCTTC. The encoded protein is CASSPIQARGRLSYNEQFF.

The rearrangement links TRBV2 to TRBJ1-5; D ambiguous. The CDR3 length is 13 residues. Between the trimmed V and J ends, which lost 7 bases and 9 bases, there was a span of 16 bases. Germline V gives CDR1 SNHLY, CDR2 FYNNEI. CDR3 region: CASTSTGGWPQHF. The CDR3 region has the DNA TGTGCCAGCACTTCAACGGGAGGGTGGCCCCAGCATTTT.

The sample holds a few counts of this clone. The V and J genes are TRBV4-1 and TRBJ1-2, with 7 bases that match TRBD1. Germline V gene data show CDR1 as MGHRA and CDR2 as YSYEKL. Trimming took 1 base from V and 0 from J; bases not matched to a gene: 8. This CDR3 region has 17 residues. CDR3 bases: TGCGCCAGCAGCCAAGGCCCCAGGGGGGGATCTAACTATGGCTACACCTTC. Protein product: CASSQGPRGGSNYGYTF.